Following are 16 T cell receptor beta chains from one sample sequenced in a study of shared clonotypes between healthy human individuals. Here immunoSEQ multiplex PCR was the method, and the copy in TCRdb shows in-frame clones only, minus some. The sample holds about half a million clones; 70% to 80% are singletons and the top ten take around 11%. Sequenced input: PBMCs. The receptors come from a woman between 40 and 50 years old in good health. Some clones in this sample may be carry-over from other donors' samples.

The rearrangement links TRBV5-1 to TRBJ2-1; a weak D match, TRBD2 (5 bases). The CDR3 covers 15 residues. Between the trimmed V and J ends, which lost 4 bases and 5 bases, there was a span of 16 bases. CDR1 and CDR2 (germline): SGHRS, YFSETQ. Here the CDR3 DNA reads TGCGCCAGCAGCCTGAGGGCTCCAAGCCACAATGAGCAGTTCTTC. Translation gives CASSLRAPSHNEQFF.

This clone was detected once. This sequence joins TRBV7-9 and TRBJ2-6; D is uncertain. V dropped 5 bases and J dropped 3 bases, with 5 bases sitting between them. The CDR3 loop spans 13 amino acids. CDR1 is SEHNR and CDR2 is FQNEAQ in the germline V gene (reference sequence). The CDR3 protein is CASSPVGANVLTF. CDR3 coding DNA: TGTGCCAGCAGCCCCGTTGGGGCCAACGTCCTGACTTTC.

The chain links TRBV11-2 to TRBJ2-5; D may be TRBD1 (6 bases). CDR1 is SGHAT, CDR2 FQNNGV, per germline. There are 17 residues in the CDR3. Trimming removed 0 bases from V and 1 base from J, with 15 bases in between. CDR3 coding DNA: TGTGCCAGCAGCTTAGACCCGGCCCAGGGGCTCCAAGAGACCCAGTACTTC. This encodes CASSLDPAQGLQETQYF.

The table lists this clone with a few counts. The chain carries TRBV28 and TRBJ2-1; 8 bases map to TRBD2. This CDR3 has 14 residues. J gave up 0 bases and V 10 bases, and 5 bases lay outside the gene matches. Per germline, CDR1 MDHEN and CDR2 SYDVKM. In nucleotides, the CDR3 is TGTGCCACCGCGGGGGGAAGCTCCTACAATGAGCAGTTCTTC. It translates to CATAGGSSYNEQFF.

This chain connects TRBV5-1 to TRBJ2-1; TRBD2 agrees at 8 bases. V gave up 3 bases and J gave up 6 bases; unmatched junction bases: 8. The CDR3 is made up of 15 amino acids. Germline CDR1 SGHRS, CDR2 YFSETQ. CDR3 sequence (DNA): TGCGCCAGCAGCTCAGCGGGAGTCTCGGGCAATGAGCAGTTCTTC. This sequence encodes CASSSAGVSGNEQFF.

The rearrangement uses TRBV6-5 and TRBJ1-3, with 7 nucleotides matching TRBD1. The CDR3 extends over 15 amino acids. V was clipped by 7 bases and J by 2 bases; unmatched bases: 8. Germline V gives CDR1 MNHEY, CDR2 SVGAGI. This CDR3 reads CASTKDRAAGNTIYF. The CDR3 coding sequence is TGTGCCAGCACGAAAGACAGGGCGGCTGGAAACACCATATATTTT.

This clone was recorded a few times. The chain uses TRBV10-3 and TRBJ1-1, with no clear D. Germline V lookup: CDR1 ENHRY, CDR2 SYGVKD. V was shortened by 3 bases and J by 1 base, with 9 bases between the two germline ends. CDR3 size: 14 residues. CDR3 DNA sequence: TGTGCCATCAGTGACCCTTCTACGAACACTGAAGCTTTCTTT. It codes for CAISDPSTNTEAFF.

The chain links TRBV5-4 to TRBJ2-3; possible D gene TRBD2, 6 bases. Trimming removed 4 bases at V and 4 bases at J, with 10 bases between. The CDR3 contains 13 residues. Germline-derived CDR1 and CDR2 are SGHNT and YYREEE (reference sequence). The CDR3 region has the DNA TGTGCCAGCAGCGGGACTCCCCCAGATACGCAGTATTTT. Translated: CASSGTPPDTQYF.

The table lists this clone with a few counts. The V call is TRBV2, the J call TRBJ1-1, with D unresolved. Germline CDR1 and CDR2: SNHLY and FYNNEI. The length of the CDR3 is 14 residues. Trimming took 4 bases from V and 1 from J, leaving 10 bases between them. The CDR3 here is CASSGWGSNTEAFF. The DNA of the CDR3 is TGTGCCAGCAGTGGGTGGGGATCGAACACTGAAGCTTTCTTT.

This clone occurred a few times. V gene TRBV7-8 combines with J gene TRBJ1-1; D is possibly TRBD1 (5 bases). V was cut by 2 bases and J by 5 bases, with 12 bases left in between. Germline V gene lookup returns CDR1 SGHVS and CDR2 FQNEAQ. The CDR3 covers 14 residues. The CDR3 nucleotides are TGTGCCAGCAGCTTAAGGGAAGGGGAAACTGAAGCTTTCTTT. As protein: CASSLREGETEAFF.

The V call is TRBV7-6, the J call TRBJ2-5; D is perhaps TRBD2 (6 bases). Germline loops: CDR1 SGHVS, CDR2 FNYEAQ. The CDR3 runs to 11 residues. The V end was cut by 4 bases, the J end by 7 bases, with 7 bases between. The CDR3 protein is CASSSAGTQYF. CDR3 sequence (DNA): TGTGCCAGCAGCTCAGCGGGGACCCAGTACTTC.

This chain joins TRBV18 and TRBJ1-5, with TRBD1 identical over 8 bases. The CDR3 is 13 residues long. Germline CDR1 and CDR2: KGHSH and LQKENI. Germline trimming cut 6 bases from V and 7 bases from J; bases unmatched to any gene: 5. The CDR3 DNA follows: TGTGCCAGCTCCCCAGGGGGCGAACAGCCCCAGCATTTT. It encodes CASSPGGEQPQHF.

The CDR3 DNA sequence: TGTGCCAGCAGACAGGGGGCGGGCGGGGCCAACGTCCTGACTTTC. Translating it yields CASRQGAGGANVLTF. The V gene is TRBV6-5, the J gene TRBJ2-6, with 9 nucleotides matching TRBD1. CDR1 is MNHEY and CDR2 is SVGAGI in the germline V gene. The CDR3 is 15 residues long. The J segment lost 4 bases and the V segment lost 6 bases, leaving 4 bases of the junction unmatched.

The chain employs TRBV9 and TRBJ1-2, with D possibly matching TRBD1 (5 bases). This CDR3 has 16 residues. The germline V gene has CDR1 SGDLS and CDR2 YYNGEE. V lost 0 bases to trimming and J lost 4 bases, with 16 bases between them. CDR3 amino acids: CASSVGAGTEVYGYTF. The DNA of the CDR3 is TGTGCCAGCAGCGTAGGGGCTGGGACGGAGGTCTATGGCTACACCTTC.

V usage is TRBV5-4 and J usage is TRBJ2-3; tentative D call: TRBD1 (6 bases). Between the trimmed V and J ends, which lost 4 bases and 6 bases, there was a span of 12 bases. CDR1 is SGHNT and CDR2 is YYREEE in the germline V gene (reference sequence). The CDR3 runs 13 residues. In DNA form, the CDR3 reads TGTGCCAGCAGCCGCAGGGGTGGGGATACGCAGTATTTT. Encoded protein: CASSRRGGDTQYF.

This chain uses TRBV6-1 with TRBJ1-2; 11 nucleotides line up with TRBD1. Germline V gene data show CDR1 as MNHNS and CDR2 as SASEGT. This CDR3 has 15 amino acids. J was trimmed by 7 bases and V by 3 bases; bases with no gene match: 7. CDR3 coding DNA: TGTGCCAGCAGTGATATTGGACAGGGGGCATTTGGCTACACCTTC. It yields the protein CASSDIGQGAFGYTF.